The 20 T cell receptor beta chains given below trace back to one sample, sequenced in a study of radiotherapy plus CTLA-4 blockade in lung cancer. Sequenced by immunoSEQ multiplex PCR; TCRdb stores in-frame clones only, minus some. The sample includes 80,000 to 100,000 clones, 60% to 75% seen only once; the top ten take roughly 3.1%. The starting material was peripheral blood, obtained from a patient treated with radiotherapy plus ipilimumab. Source of these receptors: a human donor with non-small cell lung cancer who had a partial response to radiotherapy plus ipilimumab. Some clones in this sample may be carry-over from other donors' samples.

This clone showed up just a few times. The CDR3 DNA reads TGCGCCAGCAGCTTGTCTAGGCCCGGCGGGACAGATACGCAGTATTTT. Amino acids: CASSLSRPGGTDTQYF. This rearrangement joins TRBV5-1 to TRBJ2-3; TRBD2 is a possible D gene (5 bases). Germline-derived CDR1 and CDR2 are SGHRS and YFSETQ. This CDR3 is 16 amino acids long. V was shortened by 1 base and J by 3 bases, with 15 bases between the two germline ends.

The chain joins TRBV7-2 to TRBJ2-1; D may be TRBD1 (6 bases). Germline V gives CDR1 SGHTA, CDR2 FQGNSA. With 3 bases removed from V and 4 bases from J, the gap between germline ends came to 10 bases. The CDR3 is made up of 14 amino acids. CDR3 protein: CASSLGDNYNEQFF. The CDR3 region has the DNA TGTGCCAGCAGCTTGGGGGACAATTACAATGAGCAGTTCTTC.

The V and J genes are TRBV18 and TRBJ2-7; TRBD2 matches 12 bases. Trimming cost V 5 bases and J 6 bases; bases outside gene matches: 11. The CDR3 totals 16 residues. Germline-derived CDR1 and CDR2 are KGHSH and LQKENI. This CDR3 is CASSSQTSGSFGEQYF. CDR3 DNA: TGTGCCAGCTCATCCCAGACTAGCGGGAGCTTCGGCGAGCAGTACTTC.

The CDR3, as DNA: TGCGCCAGCAGCTTGGTTTCAGGGGCAACTGAAGCTTTCTTT. Translation gives CASSLVSGATEAFF. This chain links TRBV5-1 with TRBJ1-1; the D gene is possibly TRBD1 (6 bases). The V end lost 0 bases, the J end lost 5 bases, and 11 bases lay between the germline ends. Germline V gene sequence: CDR1 SGHRS, CDR2 YFSETQ. This CDR3 has 14 amino acids.

This chain uses TRBV9 with TRBJ1-1, with TRBD1 as a possible D gene (5 bases). The ends were cut back, 3 bases at V and 12 bases at J, with 12 bases in the middle. CDR3 length equals 11 residues. Germline V gives CDR1 SGDLS, CDR2 YYNGEE. The chain's CDR3 is CASSDPGTPFF. CDR3 DNA sequence: TGTGCCAGCAGCGACCCAGGGACTCCTTTCTTT.

This clone occurred many times. This chain connects TRBV5-1 to TRBJ1-3; no firm D call. Germline CDR1 SGHRS, CDR2 YFSETQ. The CDR3 runs 17 residues. Deletions cut 4 bases from V and 0 bases from J, with 17 bases between. In DNA form, the CDR3 reads TGCGCCAGCAGCCCCGGCGGAAATCGGAACTCTGGAAACACCATATATTTT. Translated, it gives CASSPGGNRNSGNTIYF.

The sample holds a few counts of this clone. The sample contains more than one DNA sequence encoding this CDR3. The V gene is TRBV5-5, the J gene TRBJ1-3; maybe TRBD1 (5 bases). V was shortened by 0 bases and J by 0 bases, with 10 bases between the two germline ends. Germline V gene sequence: CDR1 SGHKS, CDR2 YYEKEE (reference sequence). The length of the CDR3 is 16 residues. The CDR3 loop is CASSLANTGSGNTIYF. The CDR3 DNA reads as TGTGCCAGCAGCTTGGCAAATACAGGCTCTGGAAACACCATATATTTT.

The DNA for the CDR3 is TGTGCCAGCAGCTTATGGGATGGGAGTAAGCGTCCCGCCATTGAGCAGTTCTTC. Amino acids: CASSLWDGSKRPAIEQFF. V is TRBV7-9 and J is TRBJ2-1, with D possibly being TRBD2 (5 bases). Trimming stripped 2 bases from V and 9 bases from J, with 26 bases between. Germline assignment: CDR1 SEHNR and CDR2 FQNEAQ (reference sequence). This CDR3 is built from 18 residues.

This clone showed up just a few times. The chain uses TRBV19 and TRBJ1-5, with D uncertain. The CDR3 has 14 amino acids. The germline V gene encodes CDR1 LNHDA and CDR2 SQIVND (reference sequence). The ends were cut back, 5 bases at V and 2 bases at J, with 10 bases in the middle. CDR3 amino acids: CASSPGFRNQPQHF. The DNA for the CDR3 is TGTGCCAGTAGTCCGGGTTTTCGCAATCAGCCCCAGCATTTT.

As DNA, the CDR3 is TGTGCCAGCAGTGTGTCGGCAGGGGAAAGCGAGCAGTACTTC. Translated: CASSVSAGESEQYF. The rearrangement links TRBV2 to TRBJ2-7; tentative D call: TRBD1 (6 bases). The CDR3 sequence is 14 residues long. The germline V and J ends were trimmed by 4 bases and 6 bases, with 16 bases remaining between them. Germline CDR1 reads SNHLY; CDR2 reads FYNNEI.

The chain combines TRBV5-1 with TRBJ1-6; 10 bases line up with TRBD1. Germline CDR1 reads SGHRS; CDR2 reads YFSETQ. The CDR3 has 16 amino acids. V gave up 2 bases and J gave up 6 bases; unmatched junction bases: 5. The CDR3 DNA reads as TGCGCCAGCAGCTTAAACCGGGACAGGGGTAATTCACCCCTCCACTTT. It yields the protein CASSLNRDRGNSPLHF.

This clone was found a few times. The chain uses TRBV6-5 and TRBJ1-3, with D perhaps matching TRBD1 (6 bases). CDR3 length: 15 residues. The germline CDR1 and CDR2 sequences are MNHEY and SVGAGI. The V end lost 7 bases, the J end lost 2 bases, and 15 bases lay between the germline ends. The CDR3 sequence is CASKITGSAGNTIYF. The CDR3 DNA reads TGTGCCAGCAAGATAACAGGGTCGGCTGGAAACACCATATATTTT.

The sample holds a few counts of this clone. The CDR3 bases are TGTGCCAGCAGTTTCTCACAGGCGGTGCGAAAACTGTTTTTT. Its protein is CASSFSQAVRKLFF. The chain joins TRBV28 to TRBJ1-4, with D possibly TRBD1 on 5 matching bases. Trimming left V 3 bases short and J 10 bases short, with 15 bases between. Germline CDR1 is MDHEN and CDR2 is SYDVKM. The length of the CDR3 is 14 residues.

This sequence joins TRBV6-5 and TRBJ1-4; D possibly corresponds to TRBD1 (5 bases). The length of the CDR3 is 14 residues. V was pared by 7 bases and J by 3 bases, with 12 bases between. CDR1 and CDR2 from the germline V gene are MNHEY and SVGAGI. CDR3 in DNA: TGTGCCAGCACCACAGGCCGCCCTAATGAAAAACTGTTTTTT. Translating it yields CASTTGRPNEKLFF.

Worth noting for this clone: Other nucleotide sequences in the sample specify the same CDR3. The chain recombines TRBV2 with TRBJ1-5, with D possibly TRBD1 on 5 matching bases. Trimming shortened V by 1 base and J by 6 bases, and 10 bases separated the two germline ends. This CDR3 has 14 amino acids. CDR1 is SNHLY, CDR2 FYNNEI, per germline. The CDR3 nucleotides read TGTGCCAGCAGTGAAGAGACGGGGGGTCAGCCCCAGCATTTT. Translating gives CASSEETGGQPQHF.

This clone has ten or more counts. This chain links TRBV7-2 with TRBJ2-7; a weak D match, TRBD2 (5 bases). Trimming pared 4 bases from V and 3 bases from J, leaving 7 bases between. This CDR3 region has 12 residues. CDR1 and CDR2 (germline): SGHTA, FQGNSA. CDR3 in DNA: TGTGCCAGCAGCTCCCGGGGCTACGAGCAGTACTTC. Encoded protein: CASSSRGYEQYF.

The CDR3 coding sequence is TGCAGTGCAGGGGCTGGCTACACCTTC. This gives the protein CSAGAGYTF. This rearrangement joins TRBV20-1 to TRBJ1-2; a possible D gene is TRBD1 (5 bases). Germline values: CDR1 DFQATT, CDR2 SNEGSKA (reference sequence). Trimming removed 6 bases from V and 7 bases from J, with 6 bases in between. CDR3 length: 9 amino acids.

V and J are TRBV5-1 and TRBJ2-7, with 12 bases that match TRBD1. CDR3 length: 17 residues. Losses at the gene ends were 2 bases for V and 2 bases for J; bases not matched to a gene: 8. Germline V CDR1 and CDR2: SGHRS, YFSETQ. The CDR3 DNA is TGCGCCAGCAGCTTCTCTGGGACAGGGGGCGGAACCTACGAGCAGTACTTC. Residues: CASSFSGTGGGTYEQYF. The full variable domain, rest sourced from reference TRBV5-1 and TRBJ2-7, is KAGVTQTPRYLIKTRGQQVTLSCSPISGHRSVSWYQQTPGQGLQFLFEYFSETQRNKGNFPGRFSGRQFSNSRSEMNVSTLELGDSALYLCASSFSGTGGGTYEQYFGPGTRLTVT.

The CDR3 coding sequence is TGTGCCAGCAGCGTACTCCCGGGAGGAAAACTGTTTTTT. Amino acids: CASSVLPGGKLFF. The genes are TRBV9 and TRBJ1-4, with no clear D. Germline V gene data show CDR1 as SGDLS and CDR2 as YYNGEE. The CDR3 consists of 13 residues. V lost 1 base, J lost 10 bases, and 11 bases lay in between.

V usage is TRBV7-8 and J usage is TRBJ2-5; 12 bases align to TRBD2. The CDR3 loop spans 17 amino acids. Germline CDR1 is SGHVS and CDR2 is FQNEAQ. Losses at the gene ends were 5 bases for V and 5 bases for J; bases not matched to a gene: 12. The CDR3 protein is CASSPGTSGRWGETQYF. The CDR3 DNA is TGTGCCAGCAGCCCCGGGACTAGCGGGCGGTGGGGGGAGACCCAGTACTTC.